This TCR beta chain derives from a study of EBV T-cell therapy then PD-1 blockade in nasopharyngeal carcinoma. Treatment specified: AdE1-LMPpoly-expanded autologous EBV-specific T-cell therapy followed by anti-PD-1 nivolumab. This clone was recorded once. The antigen remains unidentified. The CDR3 is 16 residues long. Between the trimmed V and J ends, which lost 0 bases and 1 base, there was a span of 12 bases. Germline CDR1 and CDR2: SGHTA and FQGNSA. The protocol was immunoSEQ multiplex PCR, while the TCRdb copy is restricted to in-frame clones and leaves out a portion. This repertoire shows over 15,000 clones, less than 90% found once; its top ten account for approximately 31%.

The input for sequencing was CD8+ T cells from blood, taken at roughly day 34 from a patient whose treatment included autologous EBV-specific T cells and nivolumab. The chain employs TRBV7-2 and TRBJ1-1; maybe TRBD1 (6 bases). The sequence came from a man aged 35 to 55 with nasopharyngeal carcinoma. CDR3 DNA: TGTGCCAGCAGCTTAGCAGTTCAGGGGCCGAACACTGAAGCTTTCTTT. This codes for CASSLAVQGPNTEAFF.